This TCR beta chain was captured by sequencing in a study of breast tumors, draining lymph nodes, adjacent tissues. Each CDR3 protein gets one entry after TCRdb re-called the multiplex PCR reads with MiXCR. The table lists approximately 300,000 distinct CDR3 sequences, over 25% of them singletons, with more than 0.85% in the top ten. This clonotype appeared many times. The germline V gene encodes CDR1 LNHDA and CDR2 SQIVND (reference sequence). V gave up 4 bases and J gave up 3 bases, with 10 bases separating them. The CDR3 loop spans 14 amino acids. Axillary draining lymph nodes of breast cancer patients supplied the node samples.

Sequencing used axillary lymph node tissue. The J gene is TRBJ1-5, the V gene TRBV19; D not resolved. The TCR sequence derives from a female donor with breast cancer. Some clones in this sample may be carry-over from other donors' samples. The CDR3 here is CASSTLISNQPQHF. In nucleotides, the CDR3 is TGTGCCAGTAGTACCTTGATCTCCAATCAGCCCCAGCATTTT.